These 27 T cell receptor beta chains were sequenced from one sample in a study of tissue T cells after allogeneic stem cell transplantation. This research-autopsy study prospectively enrolled adult allogeneic hematopoietic cell transplant recipients with steroid-refractory graft-versus-host disease. The assay was immunoSEQ multiplex PCR, and TCRdb's table has in-frame clones only and misses some. The table has several thousand clones, approximately 79% seen once; the top ten hold 5%. Sequenced material: left colon tissue, taken at autopsy. Receptors originate from a male patient at least 60 years old with steroid-refractory graft-versus-host disease after an allogeneic stem cell transplant. Among the T cells, some may be from the graft donor.

The chain links TRBV4-3 to TRBJ2-5, with 13 bases matching TRBD2. J was trimmed by 3 bases and V by 2 bases; bases with no gene match: 6. CDR1 is LGHNA and CDR2 is YSLEER in the germline V gene. CDR3 length: 17 residues. The CDR3 sequence: CASSQSLGLAGEETQYF. The CDR3 DNA is TGCGCCAGCAGCCAAAGCCTAGGACTAGCGGGGGAAGAGACCCAGTACTTC.

The rearrangement links TRBV5-4 to TRBJ2-5; 9 nucleotides align to TRBD2. This CDR3 has 15 residues. Germline CDR1 SGHNT, CDR2 YYREEE (reference sequence). V trimming: 1 base; J trimming: 3 bases; junction bases outside the gene matches: 4. The CDR3 DNA reads TGTGCCAGCAGCTTGAGGGCTAGCGGGAAAGAGACCCAGTACTTC. Its protein is CASSLRASGKETQYF.

J is TRBJ1-1 and V is TRBV7-9; 7 nucleotides align to TRBD1. The ends lost 10 bases at V and 3 bases at J; junction bases unmatched: 8. The CDR3 spans 13 residues. Germline V gene sequence: CDR1 SEHNR, CDR2 FQNEAQ (reference sequence). CDR3 sequence: CATEGGLYTEAFF. The CDR3 nucleotides are TGTGCCACCGAAGGGGGCCTGTACACTGAAGCTTTCTTT.

The chain couples TRBV28 to TRBJ2-5, with 11 bases identical to TRBD1. CDR1 is MDHEN and CDR2 is SYDVKM in the germline V gene. V lost 3 bases to trimming and J lost 4 bases; unmatched junction nucleotides: 7. There are 16 residues in the CDR3. The chain's CDR3 is CASSFWTGGSLETQYF. The CDR3, as DNA: TGTGCCAGCAGTTTTTGGACAGGGGGCTCTCTAGAGACCCAGTACTTC.

The chain joins TRBV16 to TRBJ2-3; D gene unclear. Trimming shortened V by 3 bases and J by 0 bases, and 13 bases separated the two germline ends. Germline loops: CDR1 KGHSY, CDR2 FQNENV. The CDR3 sequence is 16 residues long. CDR3 DNA: TGTGCCAGCAGCCATTGGATCGTGTTAAGCACAGATACGCAGTATTTT. Protein sequence: CASSHWIVLSTDTQYF.

Only one count was recorded for this clone. CDR3 coding DNA: TGTGCCAGCAGCGTAGCGGGTAGGGGCGACTCAGAGGGAACTAATGAAAAACTGTTTTTT. It is translated as CASSVAGRGDSEGTNEKLFF. The chain is built from TRBV9 and TRBJ1-4; possibly TRBD1 for D (5 bases). Deletions cut 0 bases from V and 1 base from J, with 22 bases between. The CDR3 length is 20 residues. Germline V gene lookup returns CDR1 SGDLS and CDR2 YYNGEE.

The sample holds a few counts of this clone. The rearrangement links TRBV7-8 to TRBJ1-5; TRBD1 matches 12 bases. V lost 5 bases and J lost 7; bases outside the gene matches: 15. The germline V gene encodes CDR1 SGHVS and CDR2 FQNEAQ. The CDR3 contains 18 residues. This CDR3 reads CASSPGGDRGQGGQPQHF. CDR3 bases: TGTGCCAGCAGCCCTGGTGGGGACAGGGGGCAAGGAGGGCAGCCCCAGCATTTT.

This chain uses TRBV7-6 with TRBJ2-7; 8 positions agree with TRBD2. Germline CDR1 is SGHVS and CDR2 is FNYEAQ. The CDR3 length is 15 residues. Unmatched junction bases numbered 9, after V lost 5 bases and J lost 3 bases. The CDR3 region has the DNA TGTGCCAGCAGCCTCTCGGGGGCGGGGGGCTACGAGCAGTACTTC. Translation gives CASSLSGAGGYEQYF. Combining the CDR3 with reference TRBV7-6 and TRBJ2-7 gives the whole variable domain GAGVSQSPRYKVTKRGQDVALRCDPISGHVSLYWYRQALGQGPEFLTYFNYEAQQDKSGLPNDRFSAERPEGSISTLTIQRTEQRDSAMYRCASSLSGAGGYEQYFGPGTRLTVT.

The chain employs TRBV5-4 and TRBJ1-4; TRBD1 matches at 12 bases. CDR3 length: 19 amino acids. From germline, CDR1 is SGHNT and CDR2 YYREEE (reference sequence). The V and J ends lost 1 base and 2 bases, in that order; junction bases with no gene match: 9. The CDR3: CASSLIGTGGALTNEKLFF. DNA for the CDR3: TGTGCCAGCAGCTTGATTGGGACAGGGGGCGCATTGACTAATGAAAAACTGTTTTTT.

The rearrangement joins TRBV4-1 to TRBJ1-5, with a weak D call TRBD1 (5 bases). The CDR3 is made up of 16 amino acids. V lost 1 base, J lost 4 bases, and 14 bases lay in between. Germline values: CDR1 MGHRA, CDR2 YSYEKL. CDR3 nucleotides: TGCGCCAGCAGCCAAGGAGGGGCAAGGCTAAATCAGCCCCAGCATTTT. Translated: CASSQGGARLNQPQHF.

This clone was seen just once. J is TRBJ2-5 and V is TRBV7-2; D call uncertain. V lost 0 bases and J 1 base, leaving 3 bases between the germline ends. CDR1 and CDR2 from the germline V gene are SGHTA and FQGNSA. The CDR3 extends over 13 amino acids. CDR3 residues: CASSLALQETQYF. The CDR3 nucleotides are TGTGCCAGCAGCTTAGCGCTCCAAGAGACCCAGTACTTC.

This chain uses TRBV7-9 with TRBJ1-2, with a tentative D call TRBD1 (5 bases). This CDR3 contains 15 residues. Trimming shortened V by 0 bases and J by 6 bases, and 14 bases separated the two germline ends. Germline loops: CDR1 SEHNR, CDR2 FQNEAQ (reference sequence). In DNA form, the CDR3 reads TGTGCCAGCAGCTTAGCCGCGACAGACCTGGATGGCTACACCTTC. It encodes CASSLAATDLDGYTF.

This sequence joins TRBV5-4 and TRBJ1-2; D not resolved. The CDR3 length is 14 residues. The germline V gene encodes CDR1 SGHNT and CDR2 YYREEE (reference sequence). V was cut by 3 bases and J by 6 bases, with 15 bases left in between. The CDR3 nucleotides are TGTGCCAGCAGCTCCGAGGGCCGCGGGGATGGCTACACCTTC. As protein: CASSSEGRGDGYTF. Complete variable domain (other parts from reference TRBV5-4 and TRBJ1-2): ETGVTQSPTHLIKTRGQQVTLRCSSQSGHNTVSWYQQALGQGPQFIFQYYREEENGRGNFPPRFSGLQFPNYSSELNVNALELDDSALYLCASSSEGRGDGYTFGSGTRLTVV.

V gene TRBV28 combines with J gene TRBJ1-1; D is ambiguous. The CDR3 length is 14 residues. CDR1 and CDR2 from the germline V gene are MDHEN and SYDVKM. The germline V and J ends were trimmed by 6 bases and 4 bases, with 15 bases remaining between them. The DNA of the CDR3 is TGTGCCAGCAGGGGTCGGGAGTCGGGCACTGAAGCTTTCTTT. It specifies CASRGRESGTEAFF.

V usage is TRBV5-1 and J usage is TRBJ2-1; 7 bases line up with TRBD2. The trim removed 2 bases at V and 3 bases at J, leaving 8 bases unmatched. Germline CDR1 and CDR2: SGHRS and YFSETQ. This CDR3 has 16 amino acids. CDR3 region: CASSLGSAGYYNEQFF. Here the CDR3 DNA reads TGCGCCAGCAGCTTAGGATCAGCGGGGTACTACAATGAGCAGTTCTTC.

The V gene is TRBV5-6, the J gene TRBJ1-1; 8 bases are shared with TRBD1. Germline-derived CDR1 and CDR2 are SGHDT and YYEEEE. Trimming cost V 3 bases and J 11 bases; bases outside gene matches: 15. The CDR3 is 15 residues long. CDR3 DNA: TGTGCCAGCAGCTCGCCGGACAGGGTTACGATCGAGGCTTTCTTT. Its protein product is CASSSPDRVTIEAFF.

The rearrangement joins TRBV7-8 to TRBJ1-2, with a possible D match to TRBD1 (5 bases). Germline loops: CDR1 SGHVS, CDR2 FQNEAQ. This CDR3 has 14 residues. The ends were cut back, 6 bases at V and 2 bases at J, with 13 bases in the middle. The CDR3 here is CASSSVAGNYGYTF. DNA for the CDR3: TGTGCCAGCAGTTCCGTTGCAGGGAACTATGGCTACACCTTC.

Only a few counts were recorded for this clone. The rearrangement joins TRBV5-6 to TRBJ1-3; D not certain. Germline CDR1 reads SGHDT; CDR2 reads YYEEEE. CDR3 size: 14 residues. Trimming left V 0 bases short and J 4 bases short, with 8 bases between. CDR3 DNA: TGTGCCAGCAGCTTGGACGGGAAAGGAAACACCATATATTTT. The encoded protein is CASSLDGKGNTIYF.

The chain employs TRBV2 and TRBJ2-5; 7 nucleotides align to TRBD2. The germline gives CDR1 SNHLY, CDR2 FYNNEI. This CDR3 region has 14 residues. J gave up 2 bases and V 4 bases, and 4 bases lay outside the gene matches. The CDR3: CASSALRGQETQYF. As DNA, the CDR3 is TGTGCCAGCAGTGCGTTGCGGGGGCAAGAGACCCAGTACTTC.

This rearrangement joins TRBV10-3 to TRBJ1-4; the D is unclear. Germline V lookup: CDR1 ENHRY, CDR2 SYGVKD. The CDR3 is made up of 12 amino acids. V gave up 8 bases and J gave up 5 bases, with 9 bases separating them. Here the CDR3 reads CAIGRLNEKLFF. As DNA, the CDR3 is TGTGCCATCGGCAGACTGAATGAAAAACTGTTTTTT.

This clone was seen once. Relative to the germline gene, one junction end is altered; a read error may explain this. The rearrangement uses TRBV19 and TRBJ2-1; tentatively, D is TRBD2 (6 bases). The germline V gene encodes CDR1 LNHDA and CDR2 SQIVND (reference sequence). This CDR3 is 15 amino acids long. The CDR3 is CACRRGGGNYNEQFF. The CDR3 region has the DNA TGTGCCTGTAGGAGGGGTGGGGGGAACTACAATGAGCAGTTCTTC.

J is TRBJ2-7 and V is TRBV4-2; TRBD2 aligns across 8 bases. Germline-derived CDR1 and CDR2 are LGHNA and YNFKEQ. The length of the CDR3 is 14 residues. V lost 6 bases and J lost 5; bases outside the gene matches: 9. CDR3 in amino acids: CASSLRLARDEQYF. CDR3 sequence (DNA): TGTGCCAGCAGTCTGAGACTAGCGAGGGACGAGCAGTACTTC.

This clone has only one observation. The chain is built from TRBV3-1 (or the pseudogene TRBV3-2) and TRBJ2-3, with D tentatively TRBD1 (6 bases). Germline V gene sequence: CDR1 LGHDT, CDR2 YNNKEL (reference sequence). The CDR3 runs to 14 residues. The V gene lost 5 bases and the J gene lost 1 base, with 10 bases spanning the gap. CDR3 coding DNA: TGTGCCAGCAGCTCGGGACACCGCACAGATACGCAGTATTTT. Translated, it gives CASSSGHRTDTQYF.

This sequence joins TRBV29-1 and TRBJ2-1; D unresolved. Germline loops: CDR1 SQVTM, CDR2 ANQGSEA. Trimming cost V 1 base and J 0 bases, with 16 bases left between them. The CDR3 runs to 17 residues. The DNA for the CDR3 is TGCAGCGTTGAAGGGGTTCAATCATCAAGCTCCTACAATGAGCAGTTCTTC. This encodes CSVEGVQSSSSYNEQFF.

The chain links TRBV5-1 to TRBJ1-1, with D possibly TRBD1 on 5 matching bases. V lost 1 base and J 7 bases, leaving 17 bases between the germline ends. The CDR3 has 15 residues. Germline V gene sequence: CDR1 SGHRS, CDR2 YFSETQ. CDR3 nucleotide sequence: TGCGCCAGCAGCTTGTCTGTCGGACTAGGACATGAAGCTTTCTTT. It translates to CASSLSVGLGHEAFF. Combining the CDR3 with reference TRBV5-1 and TRBJ1-1 gives the whole variable domain KAGVTQTPRYLIKTRGQQVTLSCSPISGHRSVSWYQQTPGQGLQFLFEYFSETQRNKGNFPGRFSGRQFSNSRSEMNVSTLELGDSALYLCASSLSVGLGHEAFFGQGTRLTVV.

The chain joins TRBV7-2 to TRBJ2-2; tentative D call: TRBD1 (5 bases). The V and J ends lost 1 base and 5 bases respectively, with 11 bases between them. The germline V gene has CDR1 SGHTA and CDR2 FQGNSA. The CDR3 has 15 residues. This CDR3 is CASSLVIQGTGELFF. The CDR3 DNA reads TGTGCCAGCAGCTTAGTCATTCAGGGAACCGGGGAGCTGTTTTTT.

The V gene is TRBV11-1, the J gene TRBJ1-1; D gene unclear. CDR3 length: 13 residues. V lost 1 base to trimming and J lost 8 bases, with 11 bases between them. The V gene's germline CDR1 is SGHAT and CDR2 FQDESV (reference sequence). CDR3 sequence: CASSLEGRREAFF. The CDR3, as DNA: TGTGCCAGCAGCTTAGAAGGGAGGAGGGAAGCTTTCTTT.